A single sample is the source of the 32 T cell receptor beta chains below, sequenced in a study of beta chain features in type 1 diabetes. The whole isolated RNA underwent reverse transcription, so sequencing captured expressed TCRB transcripts. Sequencing was performed with immunoSEQ multiplex PCR; in TCRdb, only in-frame clones are kept and a portion is missing. The sample yields roughly 400,000 clones, about 15% seen once. Sequenced input: naive CD4+ T cells from blood. The receptor set was obtained from a man under 40 in good health.

The chain is built from TRBV5-1 and TRBJ2-2; D call uncertain. This CDR3 comprises 13 residues. Trimming removed 4 bases from V and 4 bases from J, with 8 bases in between. Germline V gene sequence: CDR1 SGHRS, CDR2 YFSETQ. CDR3 DNA: TGCGCCAGCAGCCCCCTGGGCACCGGGGAGCTGTTTTTT. Its translation is CASSPLGTGELFF.

A few counts support this clone. The genes are TRBV30 and TRBJ1-5; 7 positions match TRBD1. Germline lookup yields CDR1 GTSNPN and CDR2 SVGIG (reference sequence). This CDR3 contains 14 residues. The junction had 8 bases not matched to a gene; V was cut back by 4 bases and J by 5 bases. The CDR3 DNA sequence: TGTGCCTGGACGAGACAGGGTCGCGATCAGCCCCAGCATTTT. Residues: CAWTRQGRDQPQHF. The whole variable domain, remainder taken from reference TRBV30 and TRBJ1-5, is SQTIHQWPATLVQPVGSPLSLECTVEGTSNPNLYWYRQAAGRGLQLLFYSVGIGQISSEVPQNLSASRPQDRQFILSSKKLLLSDSGFYLCAWTRQGRDQPQHFGDGTRLSIL.

CDR3 bases: TGTGCCAGCACCAGGGTGTCAAACACTGAAGCTTTCTTT. Protein sequence: CASTRVSNTEAFF. The gene calls are TRBV9 and TRBJ1-1; D perhaps matches TRBD1 (5 bases). Germline V lookup: CDR1 SGDLS, CDR2 YYNGEE. The germline V and J ends were trimmed by 6 bases and 2 bases, with 11 bases remaining between them. The CDR3 spans 13 residues.

This clone was seen only a few times. The rearrangement joins TRBV30 to TRBJ2-7; no clear D. CDR1 GTSNPN and CDR2 SVGIG come from the germline V gene (reference sequence). CDR3 length: 11 amino acids. The germline V and J ends were trimmed by 3 bases and 7 bases, with 10 bases remaining between them. The CDR3 reads CAWSDFVEQYV. DNA of the CDR3: TGTGCCTGGAGCGACTTTGTAGAGCAGTACGTC.

The chain is built from TRBV15 and TRBJ2-5; D uncertain. Germline V gene sequence: CDR1 LNHNV, CDR2 YYDKDF (reference sequence). The CDR3 is 13 amino acids. The ends were cut back, 1 base at V and 5 bases at J, with 8 bases in the middle. The CDR3 coding sequence is TGTGCCACCAGCAGAGGAGTGTTGGAGACCCAGTACTTC. Its protein is CATSRGVLETQYF.

This clone has just a few counts. V gene TRBV11-3 combines with J gene TRBJ2-1; 7 nucleotides line up with TRBD1. V gave up 3 bases and J gave up 1 base; unmatched junction bases: 3. This CDR3 is 15 amino acids long. Germline loops: CDR1 SGHNT, CDR2 YENEEA. This CDR3 reads CASSFRDSSYNEQFF. CDR3 DNA sequence: TGTGCCAGCAGCTTTAGGGACAGTTCCTACAATGAGCAGTTCTTC.

The chain couples TRBV29-1 to TRBJ2-3; 10 nucleotides match TRBD2. Germline CDR1 and CDR2: SQVTM and ANQGSEA. This CDR3 comprises 14 residues. Germline trimming cut 4 bases from V and 0 bases from J; bases unmatched to any gene: 1. CDR3 sequence (DNA): TGCAGCGTTGCGACTAGCGGGAGCACAGATACGCAGTATTTT. This sequence encodes CSVATSGSTDTQYF.

In this sample, this clone turned up a few times. J is TRBJ2-7 and V is TRBV30, with 8 bases fitting TRBD1. V was pared by 2 bases and J by 6 bases, with 6 bases of the junction left unmatched. The length of the CDR3 is 13 residues. The germline CDR1 and CDR2 sequences are GTSNPN and SVGIG (reference sequence). The CDR3 protein is CAWSTGGRGEQYV. As DNA, the CDR3 is TGTGCCTGGAGTACAGGGGGGAGAGGCGAGCAGTACGTC.

This clone occurred a few times. The chain links TRBV18 to TRBJ2-7; 9 bases agree with TRBD2. The CDR3 sequence is 14 residues long. Germline assignment: CDR1 KGHSH and CDR2 LQKENI. The J segment lost 5 bases and the V segment lost 3 bases, leaving 5 bases of the junction unmatched. The CDR3 sequence is CASSPREGRNEQYV. In nucleotides, the CDR3 is TGTGCCAGCTCACCGCGGGAGGGCCGCAACGAGCAGTACGTC.

The chain is built from TRBV9 and TRBJ1-4; TRBD1 aligns across 7 bases. Germline lookup yields CDR1 SGDLS and CDR2 YYNGEE. The length of the CDR3 is 19 residues. V gave up 4 bases and J gave up 3 bases; unmatched junction bases: 18. The CDR3 loop reads CASSPTTPGQPRANEKLFF. In nucleotides, the CDR3 is TGTGCCAGCAGCCCAACAACTCCGGGACAGCCTAGGGCTAATGAAAAACTGTTTTTT.

This clone was seen more than once but under ten times. The chain uses TRBV11-2 and TRBJ2-3, with D perhaps TRBD1 or TRBD2 (5 bases each). The CDR3 sequence is 13 residues long. Germline V gives CDR1 SGHAT, CDR2 FQNNGV. Trimming cost V 5 bases and J 7 bases, with 13 bases left between them. The CDR3 here is CASSRDLVYTQYF. The DNA of the CDR3 is TGTGCCAGCAGCCGGGACCTAGTTTATACGCAGTATTTT.

CDR3 bases: TGCGCCAGCAGCCAAGAAGGAACCATCCAAGAGACCCAGTACTTC. As protein: CASSQEGTIQETQYF. The V and J genes are TRBV4-1 and TRBJ2-5; D uncertain. This CDR3 is built from 15 residues. The germline gives CDR1 MGHRA, CDR2 YSYEKL. The ends were cut back, 0 bases at V and 1 base at J, with 9 bases in the middle.

The chain couples TRBV20-1 to TRBJ2-3; D unresolved. Germline loops: CDR1 DFQATT, CDR2 SNEGSKA (reference sequence). This CDR3 spans 11 amino acids. V was pared by 8 bases and J by 4 bases, with 10 bases between. CDR3 DNA sequence: TGCAGTACCAGCCGTGCAGATACGCAGTATTTT. It codes for CSTSRADTQYF.

This clone was counted between two and nine times. The chain carries TRBV4-3 and TRBJ2-5; D call uncertain. The CDR3 consists of 15 residues. The V gene's germline CDR1 is LGHNA and CDR2 YSLEER. The V gene lost 0 bases and the J gene lost 5 bases, with 13 bases spanning the gap. CDR3 DNA sequence: TGCGCCAGCAGCCAAGATGTCCGACACGTGGAGACCCAGTACTTC. Protein product: CASSQDVRHVETQYF.

The CDR3 region is CAWSVRDDQPQHF. Here the CDR3 DNA reads TGTGCCTGGAGTGTTAGGGATGATCAGCCCCAGCATTTT. V is TRBV30 and J is TRBJ1-5, with D unresolved. Trimming stripped 0 bases from V and 5 bases from J, with 8 bases between. The CDR3 has 13 residues. The germline CDR1 and CDR2 sequences are GTSNPN and SVGIG (reference sequence).

The CDR3 spells CASSPERGGYGYTF. The CDR3 DNA is TGTGCCAGCAGCCCCGAACGGGGAGGCTATGGCTACACCTTC. The V call is TRBV5-4, the J call TRBJ1-2; D not resolved. Germline loops: CDR1 SGHNT, CDR2 YYREEE (reference sequence). The CDR3 is 14 amino acids. The V end was cut by 4 bases, the J end by 4 bases, with 14 bases between.

This chain connects TRBV19 to TRBJ2-1, with 9 bases aligning to TRBD2. The CDR3 has 15 amino acids. Germline assignment: CDR1 LNHDA and CDR2 SQIVND (reference sequence). V lost 6 bases, J lost 0 bases, and 3 bases stayed unmatched. CDR3 sequence (DNA): TGTGCCAGTAGCCGTAGCGGGAGCTCCTACAATGAGCAGTTCTTC. It is translated as CASSRSGSSYNEQFF.

This clone has just a few counts. The chain employs TRBV7-2 and TRBJ2-3; D gene uncertain. Per the germline V gene, CDR1 is SGHTA and CDR2 is FQGNSA. This CDR3 comprises 14 residues. V was trimmed by 5 bases and J by 0 bases, leaving 9 bases between them. The CDR3 reads CASSPATSTDTQYF. The CDR3 DNA reads TGTGCCAGCAGCCCCGCAACTAGCACAGATACGCAGTATTTT.

This clone was detected only a few times. This CDR3 reads CASSVNGGGYTF. The CDR3 DNA follows: TGTGCCAGCAGCGTAAACGGTGGAGGCTACACCTTC. The rearrangement uses TRBV9 and TRBJ1-2; D is undetermined. This CDR3 is built from 12 residues. Trimming left V 1 base short and J 8 bases short, with 9 bases between. Germline V gene data show CDR1 as SGDLS and CDR2 as YYNGEE.

This clone was observed a handful of times. The V call is TRBV6-1, the J call TRBJ2-5, with TRBD1 identical over 7 bases. J was trimmed by 2 bases and V by 2 bases; bases with no gene match: 14. This CDR3 is built from 18 residues. CDR1 and CDR2 from the germline V gene are MNHNS and SASEGT. The CDR3 loop reads CASSERGRRQGIQETQYF. CDR3 in DNA: TGTGCCAGCAGTGAAAGAGGCAGGAGACAGGGAATACAAGAGACCCAGTACTTC.

The J gene is TRBJ1-6, the V gene TRBV7-9, with D unclear. The CDR3 consists of 14 residues. With 10 bases removed from V and 7 bases from J, the gap between germline ends came to 17 bases. Per germline, CDR1 SEHNR and CDR2 FQNEAQ (reference sequence). The CDR3: CATGRRVENSPLHF. The CDR3 DNA is TGTGCCACCGGGAGGAGGGTTGAAAATTCACCCCTCCACTTT. The full variable domain, completed using reference TRBV7-9 and TRBJ1-6, is DTGVSQNPRHKITKRGQNVTFRCDPISEHNRLYWYRQTLGQGPEFLTYFQNEAQLEKSRLLSDRFSAERPKGSFSTLEIQRTEQGDSAMYLCATGRRVENSPLHFGNGTRLTVT.

The V call is TRBV5-1, the J call TRBJ2-1; the D is unclear. V was clipped by 4 bases and J by 8 bases, with 22 bases between them. The germline V gene encodes CDR1 SGHRS and CDR2 YFSETQ. This CDR3 comprises 16 residues. This chain's CDR3 is CASSIARATPGHEQFF. The CDR3 nucleotides are TGCGCCAGCAGCATAGCCCGGGCCACCCCCGGCCATGAGCAGTTCTTC.

The genes are TRBV7-2 and TRBJ1-2, with TRBD1 identical over 7 bases. J gave up 8 bases and V 1 base, and 13 bases lay outside the gene matches. From germline, CDR1 is SGHTA and CDR2 FQGNSA. The CDR3 has 16 residues. This CDR3 is CASSLGYRQGGWGYTF. In nucleotides, the CDR3 is TGTGCCAGCAGCTTAGGTTACCGACAGGGAGGTTGGGGCTACACCTTC.

There are a few counts of this clone. The chain employs TRBV5-4 and TRBJ2-3; 9 nucleotides match TRBD2. In germline, CDR1 is SGHNT, CDR2 YYREEE (reference sequence). The length of the CDR3 is 17 residues. J gave up 2 bases and V 4 bases, and 11 bases lay outside the gene matches. In nucleotides, the CDR3 is TGTGCCAGCAGCGGCTCAAGGCCGGGACTAGCCACAGATACGCAGTATTTT. Its translation is CASSGSRPGLATDTQYF.

J is TRBJ2-3 and V is TRBV4-3; 11 bases line up with TRBD2. The V gene's germline CDR1 is LGHNA and CDR2 YSLEER. V gave up 0 bases and J gave up 1 base; unmatched junction bases: 9. This CDR3 is 19 amino acids long. The CDR3 protein is CASSQDSGASGGRTDTQYF. CDR3 nucleotide sequence: TGCGCCAGCAGCCAAGATTCGGGCGCTAGCGGGGGGCGCACAGATACGCAGTATTTT.

The chain joins TRBV7-2 to TRBJ2-7, with unresolved D. CDR3 length: 11 residues. Trimming removed 5 bases from V and 5 bases from J, with 7 bases in between. Germline loops: CDR1 SGHTA, CDR2 FQGNSA. In DNA form, the CDR3 reads TGTGCCAGCAGCCAATACGACGAGCAGTACGTC. This sequence encodes CASSQYDEQYV.

This clone was seen more than once but under ten times. The chain joins TRBV4-3 to TRBJ2-3, with a tentative D call TRBD1 (6 bases). Trimming left V 1 base short and J 0 bases short, with 11 bases between. The CDR3 length is 16 residues. Germline values: CDR1 LGHNA, CDR2 YSLEER. The CDR3 reads CASSQGPQGSTDTQYF. CDR3 nucleotides: TGCGCCAGCAGCCAAGGACCCCAGGGGAGCACAGATACGCAGTATTTT.

This clone was detected only a few times. The gene calls are TRBV7-2 and TRBJ2-1; TRBD1 matches 7 bases. This CDR3 has 15 amino acids. V was pared by 4 bases and J by 7 bases, with 10 bases of the junction left unmatched. Germline V gene lookup returns CDR1 SGHTA and CDR2 FQGNSA. The CDR3 DNA sequence: TGTGCCAGCAGCTCTGACAGGGCCCCGGCGAATGAGCAGTTCTTC. Translated, it gives CASSSDRAPANEQFF.

A note on this clone: Other DNA sequences within the sample encode an identical CDR3. The rearrangement joins TRBV7-2 to TRBJ2-3, with 8 bases aligning to TRBD2. CDR3 size: 14 residues. Germline V gene data show CDR1 as SGHTA and CDR2 as FQGNSA. V lost 5 bases to trimming and J lost 4 bases; unmatched junction nucleotides: 5. The CDR3 region has the DNA TGTGCCAGCAGCCCCCGGGGGGGGGCAGATACGCAGTATTTT. Its translation: CASSPRGGADTQYF.

This clone turned up a few times. The chain uses TRBV5-1 and TRBJ2-3; weak D call: TRBD1 (5 bases). Germline assignment: CDR1 SGHRS and CDR2 YFSETQ. CDR3 length equals 14 residues. The V end lost 4 bases, the J end lost 2 bases, and 11 bases lay between the germline ends. CDR3 sequence (DNA): TGCGCCAGCAGCACAGGACCCGTCACAGATACGCAGTATTTT. It is translated as CASSTGPVTDTQYF. The full variable domain, completed using reference TRBV5-1 and TRBJ2-3, is KAGVTQTPRYLIKTRGQQVTLSCSPISGHRSVSWYQQTPGQGLQFLFEYFSETQRNKGNFPGRFSGRQFSNSRSEMNVSTLELGDSALYLCASSTGPVTDTQYFGPGTRLTVL.

The chain has TRBV7-6 and TRBJ2-3; D remains unclear. The V gene lost 0 bases and the J gene lost 0 bases, with 4 bases spanning the gap. Looked up from germline, CDR1 is SGHVS and CDR2 is FNYEAQ. CDR3 size: 14 residues. The CDR3 here is CASSLAPSTDTQYF. CDR3 sequence (DNA): TGTGCCAGCAGCTTAGCCCCTAGCACAGATACGCAGTATTTT.

The V call is TRBV15, the J call TRBJ1-5, with D possibly matching TRBD1 (5 bases). V was trimmed by 3 bases and J by 4 bases, leaving 7 bases between them. The germline V gene has CDR1 LNHNV and CDR2 YYDKDF (reference sequence). The CDR3 is 13 residues long. CDR3 sequence: CATSRDTNQPQHF. The CDR3 bases are TGTGCCACCAGCAGGGACACTAATCAGCCCCAGCATTTT.